Shown below are 20 T cell receptor beta chains from a single sample sequenced in a study of tumor-infiltrating lymphocytes in primary liver carcinoma (dated by TCRdb to about 2017). Total RNA and DNA were co-extracted without cell sorting from roughly 20-30 mg of bulk tissue using the AllPrep DNA/RNA mini kit. The instrument was an Illumina HiSeq 2500. Using a constant-region primer and ProtoScript II reverse transcriptase, TCRbeta-specific cDNA was reverse-transcribed from about 460 ng total RNA. Three nested multiplex PCR rounds, following a slightly modified ARM-PCR procedure, were used to build the TCRbeta libraries. Each of the first two PCR rounds ran for approximately 9 cycles and used multiplex TRBV1-TRBV30 forward primers together with a Cbeta reverse primer. Using fastp at Q25 and MiXCR, TCRdb reprocessed the public reads and kept productive beta chains. For every CDR3 protein sequence, its rows merge into one entry that carries the most common genes and DNA. Counted in this sample were 99,000 or so distinct CDR3 sequences; almost 70% of them appeared once. Of the sample, around 8.8% is held by the ten largest clones.

Sequenced sample: liver tumor tissue from sampling region 5. In the paper's terms, the cell subset or site label means: tumor region T5, tumor centre. These receptors came from a woman aged 55-70 years with primary liver carcinoma and hepatitis B virus infection.

V usage is TRBV7-9 and J usage is TRBJ2-7, with 11 bases aligning to TRBD2. Germline trimming cut 7 bases from V and 4 bases from J; bases unmatched to any gene: 9. From germline, CDR1 is SEHNR and CDR2 FQNEAQ (reference sequence). The CDR3 runs to 15 residues. Here the CDR3 DNA reads TGTGCCAGCATTTTGACTAGCGGGGCCTCGTACGAGCAGTACTTC. This codes for CASILTSGASYEQYF.

The chain couples TRBV29-1 to TRBJ2-7; 8 bases are a match to TRBD1. Losses at the gene ends were 7 bases for V and 6 bases for J; bases not matched to a gene: 11. This CDR3 region has 13 residues. The germline V gene has CDR1 SQVTM and CDR2 ANQGSEA. The DNA of the CDR3 is TGCAGCGCACGGGGCAGGGGGCGCTTCGAGCAGTACTTC. Protein product: CSARGRGRFEQYF.

Remarks on this clonotype: A read error may produce the germline difference seen at one junction end. The V call is TRBV11-2, the J call TRBJ1-2, with D hard to call. The germline CDR1 and CDR2 sequences are SGHAT and FQNNGV. This CDR3 comprises 17 residues. CDR3 DNA: TGTGCCAGCACCTTAGACCCGATAAGGGCGCTGCGTTATGGCTACACCTTC. Residues: CASTLDPIRALRYGYTF.

A note on this clonotype: One junction end does not reproduce the germline sequence, and a read error may be involved. This chain links TRBV10-1 with TRBJ1-5; D is undetermined. The CDR3 covers 13 residues. Germline loops: CDR1 WNHNN, CDR2 SYGVQD (reference sequence). The CDR3: CASSQDSGQPRHF. The CDR3 region has the DNA TGCGCCAGCAGTCAGGATAGCGGTCAGCCCCGGCATTTT.

This rearrangement joins TRBV24-1 to TRBJ2-3; TRBD2 matches 10 bases. Germline V gene data show CDR1 as KGHDR and CDR2 as SFDVKD. The ends lost 4 bases at V and 6 bases at J; junction bases unmatched: 6. The CDR3 loop spans 15 amino acids. The CDR3 loop is CATSDATSGWDTQYF. The CDR3 DNA sequence: TGTGCCACCAGTGACGCGACTAGCGGGTGGGATACGCAGTATTTT.

CDR3 region: CASSSRAQGSGANVLTF. DNA for the CDR3: TGTGCCAGCAGCTCGAGAGCACAGGGCTCTGGGGCCAACGTCCTGACTTTC. This chain uses TRBV7-6 with TRBJ2-6; D might be TRBD1 (6 bases). The CDR3 consists of 17 residues. Germline V gives CDR1 SGHVS, CDR2 FNYEAQ. V was trimmed by 4 bases and J by 0 bases, leaving 13 bases between them.

This clonotype was found once. Lacking the conserved final phenylalanine or tryptophan, this CDR3 likely reflects a read error. V and J are TRBV6-1 and TRBJ2-7; TRBD2 is a possible D gene (5 bases). Germline V gene data show CDR1 as MNHNS and CDR2 as SASEGT. The CDR3 spans 16 residues. This CDR3 reads CASSEPTRIQHYKQYL. CDR3 DNA: TGTGCCAGCAGTGAACCTACTAGGATCCAACACTACAAGCAGTACCTC.

Of note for this clonotype: At one end, the junction sequence differs from germline, possibly due to a read error. V gene TRBV5-1 combines with J gene TRBJ2-1; no clear D. This CDR3 region has 15 residues. The germline V gene encodes CDR1 SGHRS and CDR2 YFSETQ. The CDR3 protein is CASNLDAIPGYEQFF. In DNA form, the CDR3 reads TGCGCCAGCAACTTGGATGCCATCCCCGGTTATGAGCAGTTCTTC. Combining the CDR3 with reference TRBV5-1 and TRBJ2-1 gives the whole variable domain KAGVTQTPRYLIKTRGQQVTLSCSPISGHRSVSWYQQTPGQGLQFLFEYFSETQRNKGNFPGRFSGRQFSNSRSEMNVSTLELGDSALYLCASNLDAIPGYEQFFGPGTRLTVL.

On this clonotype: The junction shows a germline mismatch at one end, possibly a read error. This rearrangement joins TRBV12-3 or TRBV12-4 to TRBJ2-7, with 9 bases fitting TRBD2. This CDR3 comprises 14 residues. The CDR3 DNA follows: TGTGCCAGCACCGAGGGACTAGCTCAATACGTGCAGTACTTT. Amino acids: CASTEGLAQYVQYF.

This clonotype was counted at least ten times. The chain uses TRBV5-6 and TRBJ1-1; D is possibly TRBD1 (5 bases). The CDR3 consists of 12 residues. V was shortened by 6 bases and J by 5 bases, with 11 bases between the two germline ends. Germline CDR1 is SGHDT and CDR2 is YYEEEE. CDR3 sequence: CASTGDFTEAFF. DNA of the CDR3: TGTGCCAGCACGGGGGACTTTACTGAAGCTTTCTTT.

On this clonotype itself: The limits of the CDR3 on the DNA are not certain, so only TCRdb's listed CDR3 is given. The genes are TRBV7-8 and TRBJ2-1; TRBD2 is taken as the D call from the table, unchecked against the DNA. Germline CDR1 and CDR2: SGHVS and FQNEAQ. From its first to its last residue, the CDR3 has 17 amino acids. The CDR3 reads CASSFGSGTSGYNEQSF.

CDR3 residues: CASSSSRGGNHAGELFF. The CDR3 bases are TGTGCCAGCAGCTCATCTCGTGGGGGTAATCACGCCGGGGAGCTGTTTTTT. The rearrangement joins TRBV11-3 to TRBJ2-2; possibly TRBD1 or TRBD2 for D (5 bases each). In germline, CDR1 is SGHNT, CDR2 YENEEA. Trimming took 4 bases from V and 6 from J, leaving 21 bases between them. The CDR3 covers 17 residues.

This chain uses TRBV5-1 with TRBJ2-2; 14 bases are a match to TRBD2. V shed 8 bases and J 6 bases; nucleotides not matched to a gene: 12. The CDR3 spans 17 residues. Per the germline V gene, CDR1 is SGHRS and CDR2 is YFSETQ. The CDR3 reads CASSPGTSGSIAGELFF. The CDR3 region has the DNA TGCGCCAGTAGCCCCGGGACTAGCGGGAGTATCGCCGGGGAGCTGTTTTTT.

About this clonotype: Because the CDR3 is missing its conserved closing phenylalanine or tryptophan, this is likely a read error. This rearrangement joins TRBV11-2 to TRBJ2-5; D might be TRBD1 or TRBD2, each matching 5 bases. Between the trimmed V and J ends, which lost 4 bases and 3 bases, there was a span of 18 bases. The V gene's germline CDR1 is SGHAT and CDR2 FQNNGV. This CDR3 contains 16 residues. In nucleotides, the CDR3 is TGTGCCAGCAGCTGGGGACCGCATGCTTGGGAAGAGACCCAGTACTTG. Translated, it gives CASSWGPHAWEETQYL.

The chain carries TRBV2 and TRBJ2-7; TRBD1 aligns across 8 bases. CDR1 is SNHLY, CDR2 FYNNEI, per germline. The V segment lost 5 bases and the J segment 3 bases; nucleotides outside the gene matches: 6. CDR3 size: 14 residues. The chain's CDR3 is CASSIAGTGYEQYF. DNA for the CDR3: TGTGCCAGCAGTATAGCCGGGACAGGCTACGAGCAGTACTTC.

The sample holds many counts of this clonotype. V gene TRBV29-1 combines with J gene TRBJ1-2; tentative D call: TRBD1 (6 bases). The germline V gene has CDR1 SQVTM and CDR2 ANQGSEA. V lost 1 base and J lost 8, with 20 bases in between. CDR3 length: 15 amino acids. The CDR3 DNA is TGCAGCGTTGAAGCCGGGGGGGGGGCCAGGAAAGGCTACACCTTC. Its translation is CSVEAGGGARKGYTF.

This clonotype was found many times. This chain joins TRBV10-3 and TRBJ2-5; no reliable D call. The CDR3 is 12 residues long. In germline, CDR1 is ENHRY, CDR2 SYGVKD. The germline V and J ends were trimmed by 5 bases and 4 bases, with 8 bases remaining between them. In nucleotides, the CDR3 is TGTGCCATCAGTTGGTCGGGAGAGACCCAGTACTTC. Translated, it gives CAISWSGETQYF.

Worth noting for this clonotype: The CDR3 carries no conserved terminal phenylalanine or tryptophan, so it likely arises from a read error. The rearrangement joins TRBV11-2 to TRBJ2-1, with D maybe TRBD2 (5 bases). The germline V gene encodes CDR1 SGHAT and CDR2 FQNNGV. The CDR3 length is 17 residues. The V end lost 2 bases, the J end lost 3 bases, and 17 bases lay between the germline ends. This chain's CDR3 is CASSLRPGWRFYNEQFY. The CDR3 DNA is TGTGCCAGCAGCTTACGACCGGGATGGAGATTCTACAATGAGCAGTTCTAC.

Details on this clonotype: A much larger clone differs by one base, so this may be a read error. The CDR3 DNA follows: TGTGCCAGCAGTTTTATCCCGGGACTAGCGCTGTCCGCCGGGGAGCTGTTTTTT. Protein sequence: CASSFIPGLALSAGELFF. The rearrangement joins TRBV13 to TRBJ2-2, with TRBD2 matching over 10 bases. Losses at the gene ends were 6 bases for V and 6 bases for J; bases not matched to a gene: 16. Germline values: CDR1 PRHDT, CDR2 FYEKMQ (reference sequence). The CDR3 is 18 amino acids.

V usage is TRBV29-1 and J usage is TRBJ1-1; D not certain. This CDR3 spans 13 amino acids. Germline CDR1 reads SQVTM; CDR2 reads ANQGSEA. This CDR3 is CRVRQDGNTEAFF. CDR3 DNA sequence: TGCAGAGTGCGGCAGGACGGGAACACTGAAGCTTTCTTT. Combining the CDR3 with reference TRBV29-1 and TRBJ1-1 gives the whole variable domain SAVISQKPSRDICQRGTSLTIQCQVDSQVTMMFWYRQQPGQSLTLIATANQGSEATYESGFVIDKFPISRPNLTFSTLTVSNMSPEDSSIYLCRVRQDGNTEAFFGQGTRLTVV.